This passage covers 5 T cell receptor beta chains from one sample sequenced in a study of breast tumors, draining lymph nodes, adjacent tissues. Samples came from axillary lymph nodes draining the breast cancer. TCRdb analysed the multiplex PCR reads with MiXCR anew, one entry per CDR3 protein. The sample has roughly 260,000 distinct CDR3 sequences, over 25% seen once. Sequences were obtained from axillary lymph node tissue. These receptors all come from a female donor with breast cancer. Some clones in this sample may be carry-over from other donors' samples.

This clonotype appeared many times. The rearrangement links TRBV9 to TRBJ2-7, with D perhaps TRBD1 (6 bases). Germline CDR1 and CDR2: SGDLS and YYNGEE. CDR3 length: 12 amino acids. Trimming shortened V by 4 bases and J by 4 bases, and 9 bases separated the two germline ends. CDR3 sequence reads: CASSPQGYEQYF. The CDR3 DNA is TGTGCCAGCAGCCCACAGGGATACGAGCAGTACTTC.

This chain links TRBV6-1 with TRBJ1-5; D unresolved. There are 16 residues in the CDR3. Germline lookup yields CDR1 MNHNS and CDR2 SASEGT. Trimming pared 2 bases from V and 0 bases from J, leaving 11 bases between. CDR3 nucleotide sequence: TGTGCCAGCAGTGAACAGCCTCCGAGTAGCAATCAGCCCCAGCATTTT. Its translation is CASSEQPPSSNQPQHF.

This clonotype came up a few times. A much larger clone lies one base from this, so it may be a read error. The genes are TRBV19 and TRBJ2-7; TRBD2 matches 14 bases. Germline loops: CDR1 LNHDA, CDR2 SQIVND (reference sequence). The CDR3 contains 17 residues. The CDR3, as DNA: TGTGCCAGTAGTATAGGGGGACTAGCGGGAGCCGTCTACGAGCGGTACTTC. Encoded protein: CASSIGGLAGAVYERYF.

The chain employs TRBV6-4 and TRBJ2-4, with 9 bases matching TRBD2. This CDR3 spans 17 amino acids. CDR1 is MRHNA, CDR2 SNTAGT, per germline. V lost 6 bases, J lost 0 bases, and 9 bases stayed unmatched. CDR3 nucleotides: TGTGCCAGCAGAGACGGGACTAGCTTTATAGCCAAAAACATTCAGTACTTC. The encoded protein is CASRDGTSFIAKNIQYF.

In the case of this clonotype: A read error is possible here, since a much larger clone lies one base away. The chain employs TRBV6-6 and TRBJ2-3, with 10 bases identical to TRBD1. V was pared by 5 bases and J by 5 bases, with 10 bases of the junction left unmatched. The germline V gene encodes CDR1 MNHNY and CDR2 SVGAGI (reference sequence). CDR3 length: 16 amino acids. Here the CDR3 DNA reads TGTGCCAGCAGTCACGGGGGGACAGGGGTCGTAGATACGCAGTATTTT. This gives the protein CASSHGGTGVVDTQYF.